The clone carrying this TCR beta chain has only one observation. Its antigen is still unknown. Being one base from a much bigger clone, this may be a read error. CDR1 and CDR2 from the germline V gene are DFQATT and SNEGSKA (reference sequence). The CDR3 length is 13 residues. Using RNA transcripts, the TCR beta CDR3 regions were amplified. RT-PCR with HTBI primers came first, then second-round multiplex PCR. TCRdb itself ran the multiplex PCR reads through MiXCR, one entry per CDR3 protein. This table holds around 1.1 million distinct CDR3 sequences, less than 45% found once. This sample was taken from a study of Graves' ophthalmopathy and Graves' hyperthyroidism. Whole-study findings and limits: Blood repertoires reportedly contained most expanded thyroid clonotypes above 0.001 frequency. Classification of ophthalmopathy versus stable hyperthyroidism by a 13-signature model yielded approximately 90% sensitivity and approximately 80% specificity.

The sequenced material came from peripheral blood or thyroid tissue (not recorded which). The J gene is TRBJ1-1, the V gene TRBV20-1, with D possibly TRBD1 on 5 matching bases. The TCR was taken from an adult man with Graves' hyperthyroidism. CDR3 sequence (DNA): TGCAGTGCTAGTGGACAAACGGACACTGAAGCTCTCTTT. Translated: CSASGQTDTEALF.